The sequence of this TCR beta chain was determined in a study of graft-versus-host responses after intestinal transplantation. Data came from immunoSEQ multiplex PCR; TCRdb stores just in-frame clones and leaves some out. The sample includes 70,000 to 95,000 clones, about 93% of them seen just once. The CDR3 has 15 amino acids. Trimming left V 8 bases short and J 0 bases short, with 14 bases between. CDR1 LGHNA and CDR2 YNFKEQ come from the germline V gene. General observations from the study: Allografts carried high graft-versus-host to host-versus-graft clonal ratios in patients having graft-donor T cell macrochimerism. Recipient marrow contained GvH clones, some of which appeared first in ileum or blood.

Comment on this clone: Its antigen is not known.

This sequence joins TRBV4-2 and TRBJ2-1; a possible D gene is TRBD1 (6 bases). This receptor was taken from a human donor who was the organ donor for an intestinal transplant. The sample consisted of unstimulated CD8+ T cells sorted from spleen or lymph node cells, taken before transplant. CDR3 amino acids: CASSKTGSSYNEQFF. The CDR3 DNA is TGTGCCAGCTCCAAAACAGGGAGCTCCTACAATGAGCAGTTCTTC.